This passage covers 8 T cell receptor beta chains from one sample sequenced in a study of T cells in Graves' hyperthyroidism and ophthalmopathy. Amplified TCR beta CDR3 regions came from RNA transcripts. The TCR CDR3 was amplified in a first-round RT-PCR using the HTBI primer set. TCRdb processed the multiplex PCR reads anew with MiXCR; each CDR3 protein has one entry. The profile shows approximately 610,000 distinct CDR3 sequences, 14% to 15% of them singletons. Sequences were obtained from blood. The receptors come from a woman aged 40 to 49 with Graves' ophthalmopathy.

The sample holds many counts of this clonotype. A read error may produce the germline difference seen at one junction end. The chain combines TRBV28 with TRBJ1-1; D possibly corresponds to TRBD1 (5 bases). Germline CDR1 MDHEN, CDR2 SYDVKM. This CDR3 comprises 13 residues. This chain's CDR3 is CATARAGSTEAFF. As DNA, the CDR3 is TGTGCCACGGCTCGGGCAGGGAGCACTGAAGCCTTCTTT.

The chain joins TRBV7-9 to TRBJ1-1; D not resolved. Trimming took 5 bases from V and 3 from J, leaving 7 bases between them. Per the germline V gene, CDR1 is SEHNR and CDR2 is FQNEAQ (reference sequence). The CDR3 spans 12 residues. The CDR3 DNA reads TGTGCCAGCAGCAAAGTAGACACTGAAGCTTTCTTT. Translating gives CASSKVDTEAFF.

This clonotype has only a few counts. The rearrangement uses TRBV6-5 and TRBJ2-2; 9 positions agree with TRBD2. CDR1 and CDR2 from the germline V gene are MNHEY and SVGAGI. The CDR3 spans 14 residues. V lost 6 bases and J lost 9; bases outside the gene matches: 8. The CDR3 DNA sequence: TGTGCCAGCAGCCCTAGCGGGGTGCGGCGGGAGCTGTTTTTT. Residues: CASSPSGVRRELFF.

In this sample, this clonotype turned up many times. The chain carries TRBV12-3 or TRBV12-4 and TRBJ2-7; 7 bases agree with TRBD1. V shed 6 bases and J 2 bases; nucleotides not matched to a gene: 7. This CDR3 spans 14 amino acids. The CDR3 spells CASSYRGVPYEQYF. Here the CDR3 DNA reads TGTGCCAGCAGCTACAGGGGTGTTCCCTACGAGCAGTACTTC.

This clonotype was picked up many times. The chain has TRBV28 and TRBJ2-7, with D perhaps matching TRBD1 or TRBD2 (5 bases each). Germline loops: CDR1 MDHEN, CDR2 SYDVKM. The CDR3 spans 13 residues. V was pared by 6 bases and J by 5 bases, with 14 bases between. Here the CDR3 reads CASSSTQGHEQYF. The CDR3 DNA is TGTGCCAGCAGCTCGACCCAGGGACACGAGCAGTACTTC.

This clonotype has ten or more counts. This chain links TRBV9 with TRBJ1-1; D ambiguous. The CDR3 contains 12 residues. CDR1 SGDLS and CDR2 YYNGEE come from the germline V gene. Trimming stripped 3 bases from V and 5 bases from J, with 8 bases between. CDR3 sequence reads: CASSAVGTEAFF. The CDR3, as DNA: TGTGCCAGCAGCGCGGTGGGAACTGAAGCTTTCTTT. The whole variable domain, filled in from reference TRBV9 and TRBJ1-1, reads DSGVTQTPKHLITATGQRVTLRCSPRSGDLSVYWYQQSLDQGLQFLIQYYNGEERAKGNILERFSAQQFPDLHSELNLSSLELGDSALYFCASSAVGTEAFFGQGTRLTVV.

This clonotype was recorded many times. The chain's CDR3 is CASSPVTGSPNSPLHF. The CDR3 DNA is TGTGCCAGCAGTCCAGTAACGGGCAGTCCAAATTCACCCCTCCACTTT. This chain connects TRBV6-5 to TRBJ1-6; D is ambiguous. There are 16 residues in the CDR3. Germline CDR1 MNHEY, CDR2 SVGAGI. V dropped 5 bases and J dropped 7 bases, with 18 bases sitting between them.

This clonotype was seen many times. The CDR3 loop is CSVAQGPETQYF. CDR3 DNA sequence: TGCAGCGTTGCACAGGGTCCTGAGACCCAGTACTTC. The V and J genes are TRBV29-1 and TRBJ2-5, with TRBD1 as a possible D gene (6 bases). The CDR3 extends over 12 amino acids. Germline CDR1 SQVTM, CDR2 ANQGSEA. Trimming stripped 4 bases from V and 5 bases from J, with 11 bases between.